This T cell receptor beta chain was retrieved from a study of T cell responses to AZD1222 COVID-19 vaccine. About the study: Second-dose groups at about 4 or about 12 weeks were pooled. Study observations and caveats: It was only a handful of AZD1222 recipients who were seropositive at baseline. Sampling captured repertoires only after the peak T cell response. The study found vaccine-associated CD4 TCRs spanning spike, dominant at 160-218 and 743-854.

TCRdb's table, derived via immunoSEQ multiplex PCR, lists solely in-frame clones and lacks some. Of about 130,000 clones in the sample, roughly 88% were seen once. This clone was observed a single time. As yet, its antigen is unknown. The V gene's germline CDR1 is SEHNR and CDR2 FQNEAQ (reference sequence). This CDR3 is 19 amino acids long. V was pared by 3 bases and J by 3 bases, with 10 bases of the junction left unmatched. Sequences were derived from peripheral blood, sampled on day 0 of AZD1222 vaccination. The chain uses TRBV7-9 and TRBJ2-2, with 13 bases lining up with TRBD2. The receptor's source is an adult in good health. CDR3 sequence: CASSFRETSGGPYTGELFF. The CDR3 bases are TGTGCCAGCAGCTTTCGGGAGACTAGCGGGGGGCCGTACACCGGGGAGCTGTTTTTT. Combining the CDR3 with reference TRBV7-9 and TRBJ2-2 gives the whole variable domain DTGVSQNPRHKITKRGQNVTFRCDPISEHNRLYWYRQTLGQGPEFLTYFQNEAQLEKSRLLSDRFSAERPKGSFSTLEIQRTEQGDSAMYLCASSFRETSGGPYTGELFFGEGSRLTVL.